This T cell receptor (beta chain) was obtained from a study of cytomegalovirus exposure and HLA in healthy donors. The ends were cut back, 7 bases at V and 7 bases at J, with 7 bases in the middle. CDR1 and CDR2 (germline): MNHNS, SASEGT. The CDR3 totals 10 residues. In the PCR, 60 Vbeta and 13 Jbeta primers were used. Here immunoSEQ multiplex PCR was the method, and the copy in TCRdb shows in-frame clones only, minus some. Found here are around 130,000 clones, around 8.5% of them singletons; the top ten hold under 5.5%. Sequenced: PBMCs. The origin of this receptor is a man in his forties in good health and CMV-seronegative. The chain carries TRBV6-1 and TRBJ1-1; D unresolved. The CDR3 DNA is TGTGCCAGCAAGAGGATTGAAGCTTTCTTT. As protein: CASKRIEAFF.